One and the same sample provided the 7 T cell receptor beta chains below, sequenced in a study of blood T cell repertoires in COVID-19. Profiled with immunoSEQ multiplex PCR; TCRdb holds only in-frame clones, not every one. This table holds around 220,000 clones, about 88% found once. Material: peripheral blood. The receptors shown here come from a man aged 40-49 years with active or convalescent COVID-19.

J is TRBJ2-5 and V is TRBV24-1; 10 positions match TRBD1. V dropped 0 bases and J dropped 5; count of bases not matched to a gene: 2. Germline V gene sequence: CDR1 KGHDR, CDR2 SFDVKD. CDR3 length: 15 residues. CDR3 sequence: CATSDLDRGQETQYF. CDR3 DNA: TGTGCCACCAGTGATTTGGACAGGGGGCAGGAGACCCAGTACTTC.

The chain employs TRBV3-1 (or the pseudogene TRBV3-2) and TRBJ2-7, with D possibly matching TRBD2 (6 bases). V was shortened by 6 bases and J by 6 bases, with 24 bases between the two germline ends. Germline lookup yields CDR1 LGHDT and CDR2 YNNKEL (reference sequence). The CDR3 is 16 residues long. CDR3 coding DNA: TGTGCCAGCAGGGGGGTCGGGGGAGGAGGATTTGGCGAGCAGTACTTC. Translation: CASRGVGGGGFGEQYF.

The rearrangement uses TRBV5-1 and TRBJ2-3; D possibly corresponds to TRBD2 (5 bases). The CDR3 loop spans 14 amino acids. From germline, CDR1 is SGHRS and CDR2 YFSETQ. The germline V and J ends were trimmed by 4 bases and 4 bases, with 13 bases remaining between them. The CDR3 protein is CASSPRFGADTQYF. The CDR3 coding sequence is TGCGCCAGCAGCCCAAGATTCGGGGCAGATACGCAGTATTTT.

The chain has TRBV7-9 and TRBJ1-1; D possibly corresponds to TRBD1 (6 bases). The CDR3 extends over 11 amino acids. Germline V gene sequence: CDR1 SEHNR, CDR2 FQNEAQ (reference sequence). The ends were cut back, 8 bases at V and 7 bases at J, with 11 bases in the middle. The DNA for the CDR3 is TGTGCCAGCGAGGGGGTAGGTGAAGCTTTCTTT. Residues: CASEGVGEAFF.

This sequence joins TRBV7-2 and TRBJ2-7, with D possibly being TRBD2 (5 bases). The CDR3 totals 17 residues. Trimming shortened V by 4 bases and J by 7 bases, and 26 bases separated the two germline ends. Germline V gene data show CDR1 as SGHTA and CDR2 as FQGNSA. Here the CDR3 DNA reads TGTGCCAGCAGCTGGAGGCGCGGAACGGGCCAAGTGACGGAGCAGTACTTC. This codes for CASSWRRGTGQVTEQYF.

The chain has TRBV5-8 and TRBJ2-5, with D unresolved. Trimming shortened V by 2 bases and J by 4 bases, and 9 bases separated the two germline ends. Germline loops: CDR1 SGHTS, CDR2 YDEGEE. This CDR3 is 13 amino acids long. The CDR3 sequence: CASSFTSAETQYF. CDR3 bases: TGTGCCAGCAGCTTCACATCCGCAGAGACCCAGTACTTC.

The chain uses TRBV28 and TRBJ1-2; the D is unclear. There are 13 residues in the CDR3. V lost 3 bases and J lost 8, with 13 bases in between. Germline V gene sequence: CDR1 MDHEN, CDR2 SYDVKM. The CDR3 sequence is CASSFTVTYGYTF. The DNA for the CDR3 is TGTGCCAGCAGTTTTACAGTAACTTACGGCTACACCTTC.